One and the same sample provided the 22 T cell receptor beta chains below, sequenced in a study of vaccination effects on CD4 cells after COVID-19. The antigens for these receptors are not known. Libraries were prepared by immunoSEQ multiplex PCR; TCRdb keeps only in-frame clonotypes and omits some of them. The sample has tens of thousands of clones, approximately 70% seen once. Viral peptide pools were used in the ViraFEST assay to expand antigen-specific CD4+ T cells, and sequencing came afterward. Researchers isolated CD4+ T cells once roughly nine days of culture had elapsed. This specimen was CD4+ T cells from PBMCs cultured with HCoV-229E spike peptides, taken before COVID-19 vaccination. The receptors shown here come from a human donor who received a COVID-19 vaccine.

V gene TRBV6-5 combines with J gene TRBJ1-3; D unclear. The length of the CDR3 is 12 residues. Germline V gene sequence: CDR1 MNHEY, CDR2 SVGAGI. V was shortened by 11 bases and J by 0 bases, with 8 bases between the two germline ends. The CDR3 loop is CAGRSSGNTIYF. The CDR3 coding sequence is TGTGCCGGGAGGAGCTCTGGAAACACCATATATTTT.

CDR3 in amino acids: CASSAQGAADTQYF. The CDR3 coding sequence is TGTGCCAGTAGTGCACAGGGGGCCGCAGATACGCAGTATTTT. J is TRBJ2-3 and V is TRBV19; 9 nucleotides match TRBD1. Germline lookup yields CDR1 LNHDA and CDR2 SQIVND (reference sequence). V gave up 5 bases and J gave up 4 bases; unmatched junction bases: 4. The CDR3 totals 14 residues.

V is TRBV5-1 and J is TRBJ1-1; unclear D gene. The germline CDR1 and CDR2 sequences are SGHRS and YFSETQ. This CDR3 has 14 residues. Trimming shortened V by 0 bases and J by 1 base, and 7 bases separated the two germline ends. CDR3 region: CASSLDPGNTEAFF. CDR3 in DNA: TGCGCCAGCAGCTTGGATCCGGGGAACACTGAAGCTTTCTTT.

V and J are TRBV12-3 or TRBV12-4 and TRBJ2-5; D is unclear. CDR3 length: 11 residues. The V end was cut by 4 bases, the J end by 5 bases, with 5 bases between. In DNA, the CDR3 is TGTGCCAGCAGTTCTTCTGAGACCCAGTACTTC. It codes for CASSSSETQYF.

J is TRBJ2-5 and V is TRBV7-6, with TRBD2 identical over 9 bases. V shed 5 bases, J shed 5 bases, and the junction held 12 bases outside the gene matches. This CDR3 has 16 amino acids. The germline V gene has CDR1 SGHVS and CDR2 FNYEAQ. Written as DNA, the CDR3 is TGTGCCAGCAGCGACAGTAGCGGGGGAGGTGGGGAGACCCAGTACTTC. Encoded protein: CASSDSSGGGGETQYF.

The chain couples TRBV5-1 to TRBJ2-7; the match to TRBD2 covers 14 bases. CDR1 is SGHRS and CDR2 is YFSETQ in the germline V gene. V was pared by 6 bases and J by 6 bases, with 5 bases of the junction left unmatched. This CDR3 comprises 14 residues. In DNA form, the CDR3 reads TGCGCCAGCACGGGGGGACTAGCGGGAGCCGAGCAGTACTTC. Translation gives CASTGGLAGAEQYF.

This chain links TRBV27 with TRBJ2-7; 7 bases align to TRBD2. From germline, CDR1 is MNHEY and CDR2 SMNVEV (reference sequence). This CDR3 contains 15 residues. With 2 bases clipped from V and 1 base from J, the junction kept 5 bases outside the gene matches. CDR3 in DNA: TGTGCCAGCAGTTTAGCTAGCGGAGTTTCCTACGAGCAGTACTTC. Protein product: CASSLASGVSYEQYF.

CDR3 protein: CASSDGGIDQPQHF. For the CDR3, the DNA is TGTGCCAGCAGTGACGGGGGGATCGATCAGCCCCAGCATTTT. The chain links TRBV2 to TRBJ1-5; D is perhaps TRBD1 (5 bases). Germline lookup yields CDR1 SNHLY and CDR2 FYNNEI. The CDR3 contains 14 residues. V lost 3 bases, J lost 5 bases, and 11 bases lay in between.

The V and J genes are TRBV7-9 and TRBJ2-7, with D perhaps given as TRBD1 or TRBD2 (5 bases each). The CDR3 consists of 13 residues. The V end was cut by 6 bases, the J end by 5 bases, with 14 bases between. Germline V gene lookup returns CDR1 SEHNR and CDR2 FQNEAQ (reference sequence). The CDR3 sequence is CASSRDQIDEQYF. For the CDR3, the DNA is TGTGCCAGCAGTCGGGACCAAATAGACGAGCAGTACTTC.

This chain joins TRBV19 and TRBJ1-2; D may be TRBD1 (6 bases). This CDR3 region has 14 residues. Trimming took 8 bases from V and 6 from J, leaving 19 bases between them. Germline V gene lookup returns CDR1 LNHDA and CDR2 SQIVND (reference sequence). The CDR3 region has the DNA TGTGCCAGTTCCTTTGATGGGGGCTGGGATGGCTACACCTTC. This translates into CASSFDGGWDGYTF.

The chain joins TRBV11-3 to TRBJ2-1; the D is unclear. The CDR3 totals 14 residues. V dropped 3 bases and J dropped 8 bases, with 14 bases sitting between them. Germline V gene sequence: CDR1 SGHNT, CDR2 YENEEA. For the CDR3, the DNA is TGTGCCAGCAGCTTTATGGGGTCGGTGGATGAGCAGTTCTTC. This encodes CASSFMGSVDEQFF.

The CDR3 coding sequence is TGTGCCAGCAGCCCCCAAGGGCTAGCGGGAGGGCCGGGGACCCAGTACTTC. It yields the protein CASSPQGLAGGPGTQYF. The V gene is TRBV3-1 (or the pseudogene TRBV3-2), the J gene TRBJ2-5, with 12 positions matching TRBD2. Germline CDR1 and CDR2: LGHDT and YNNKEL (reference sequence). The trim removed 4 bases at V and 7 bases at J, leaving 13 bases unmatched. The CDR3 length is 17 residues.

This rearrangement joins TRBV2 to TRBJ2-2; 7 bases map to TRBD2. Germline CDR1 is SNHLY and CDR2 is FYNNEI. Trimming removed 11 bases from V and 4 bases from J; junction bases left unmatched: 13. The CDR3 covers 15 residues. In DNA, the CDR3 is TGTGCCTGCACCCCGGCGGGAGTGCCCACCGGGGAGCTGTTTTTT. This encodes CACTPAGVPTGELFF. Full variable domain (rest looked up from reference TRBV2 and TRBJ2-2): EPEVTQTPSHQVTQMGQEVILRCVPISNHLYFYWYRQILGQKVEFLVSFYNNEISEKSEIFDDQFSVERPDGSNFTLKIRSTKLEDSAMYFCACTPAGVPTGELFFGEGSRLTVL.

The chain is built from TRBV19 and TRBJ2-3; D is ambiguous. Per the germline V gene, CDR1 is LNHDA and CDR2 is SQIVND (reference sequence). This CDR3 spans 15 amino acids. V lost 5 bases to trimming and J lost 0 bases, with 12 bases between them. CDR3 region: CASSSLGGSTDTQYF. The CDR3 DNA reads TGTGCCAGTAGTTCCTTAGGCGGAAGCACAGATACGCAGTATTTT.

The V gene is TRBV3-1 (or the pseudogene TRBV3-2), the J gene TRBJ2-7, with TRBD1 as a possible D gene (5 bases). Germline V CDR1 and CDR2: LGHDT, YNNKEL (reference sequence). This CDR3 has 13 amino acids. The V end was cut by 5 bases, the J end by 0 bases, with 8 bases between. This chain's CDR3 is CASSSTASYEQYF. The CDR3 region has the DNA TGTGCCAGCAGCTCGACAGCCTCCTACGAGCAGTACTTC.

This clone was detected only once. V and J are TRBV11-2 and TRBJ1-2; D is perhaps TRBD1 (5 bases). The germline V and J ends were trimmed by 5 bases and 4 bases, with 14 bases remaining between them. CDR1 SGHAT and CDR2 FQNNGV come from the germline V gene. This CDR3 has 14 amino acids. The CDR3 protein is CASSPDSSLYGYTF. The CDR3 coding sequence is TGTGCCAGCAGCCCTGACAGTTCTCTCTATGGCTACACCTTC.

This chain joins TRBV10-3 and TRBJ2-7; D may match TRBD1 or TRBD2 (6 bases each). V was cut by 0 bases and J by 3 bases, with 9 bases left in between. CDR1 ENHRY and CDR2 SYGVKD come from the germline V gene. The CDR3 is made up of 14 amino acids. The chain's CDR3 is CAISESEGGYEQYF. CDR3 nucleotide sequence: TGTGCCATCAGTGAGTCTGAGGGGGGCTACGAGCAGTACTTC.

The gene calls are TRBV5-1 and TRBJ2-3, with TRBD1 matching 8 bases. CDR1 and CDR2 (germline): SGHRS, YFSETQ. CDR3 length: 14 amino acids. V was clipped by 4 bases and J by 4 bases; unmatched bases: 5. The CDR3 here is CASSPGQGSDTQYF. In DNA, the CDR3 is TGCGCCAGCAGCCCAGGACAGGGATCAGATACGCAGTATTTT.

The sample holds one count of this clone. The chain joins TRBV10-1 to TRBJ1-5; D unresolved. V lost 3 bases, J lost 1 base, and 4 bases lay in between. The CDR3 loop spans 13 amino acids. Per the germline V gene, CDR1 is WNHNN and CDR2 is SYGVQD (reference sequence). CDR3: CASSETSNQPQHF. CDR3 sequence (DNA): TGCGCCAGCAGTGAAACCAGCAATCAGCCCCAGCATTTT.

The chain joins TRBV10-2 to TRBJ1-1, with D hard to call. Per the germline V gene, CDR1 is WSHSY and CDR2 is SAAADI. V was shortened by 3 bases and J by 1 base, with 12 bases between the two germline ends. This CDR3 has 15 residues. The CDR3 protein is CASSDARFGNTEAFF. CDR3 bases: TGCGCCAGCAGTGATGCCAGGTTTGGGAACACTGAAGCTTTCTTT.

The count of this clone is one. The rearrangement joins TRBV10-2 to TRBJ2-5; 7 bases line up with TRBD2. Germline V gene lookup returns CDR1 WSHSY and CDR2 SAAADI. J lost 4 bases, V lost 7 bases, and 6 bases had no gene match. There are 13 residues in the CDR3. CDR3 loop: CASKAGGGETQYF. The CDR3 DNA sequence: TGCGCCAGCAAGGCCGGCGGGGGAGAGACCCAGTACTTC.

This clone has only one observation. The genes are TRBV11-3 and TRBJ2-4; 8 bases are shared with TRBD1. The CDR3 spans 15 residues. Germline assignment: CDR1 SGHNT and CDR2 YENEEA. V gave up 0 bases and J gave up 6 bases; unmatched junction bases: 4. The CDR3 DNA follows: TGTGCCAGCAGCTTAGATGGACAGGGATCAAACATTCAGTACTTC. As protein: CASSLDGQGSNIQYF.